The next 30 T cell receptor beta chains were all read from a single sample in a study of CD8 T cells in ankylosing spondylitis. TCRdb itself ran the 5' RACE reads through MiXCR, one entry per CDR3 protein. Of around 28,000 distinct CDR3 sequences in the sample, 30% were seen once. Sequencing was carried out using synovial fluid, either unsorted or a sorted T cell fraction (not recorded which). The receptors were sampled from a male donor with ankylosing spondylitis.

The rearrangement links TRBV20-1 to TRBJ1-2; D is perhaps TRBD1 (5 bases). Between the trimmed V and J ends, which lost 8 bases and 3 bases, there was a span of 10 bases. Per germline, CDR1 DFQATT and CDR2 SNEGSKA (reference sequence). This CDR3 comprises 11 residues. This CDR3 is CSPMGDYGYTF. DNA of the CDR3: TGCAGTCCGATGGGGGACTATGGCTACACCTTC.

This rearrangement joins TRBV14 to TRBJ2-1; no clear D. The germline CDR1 and CDR2 sequences are SGHDN and FVKESK. V was cut by 5 bases and J by 8 bases, with 19 bases left in between. The CDR3 consists of 15 residues. The CDR3 sequence is CASSYRVQYRHEQFF. The CDR3 nucleotides are TGTGCCAGCAGCTACCGGGTCCAATACCGGCATGAGCAGTTCTTC.

This clonotype was observed many times. The rearrangement uses TRBV20-1 and TRBJ1-5; possible D gene TRBD1, 5 bases. The length of the CDR3 is 17 residues. V lost 1 base to trimming and J lost 6 bases, with 22 bases between them. Germline-derived CDR1 and CDR2 are DFQATT and SNEGSKA (reference sequence). CDR3 bases: TGCAGTGCTAGAGCGTACGGTTGGGGGACCCGGGGTCAGCCCCAGCATTTT. Amino acid sequence: CSARAYGWGTRGQPQHF.

This clonotype was seen many times. The rearrangement joins TRBV12-3 or TRBV12-4 to TRBJ2-5; weak D call: TRBD2 (6 bases). Trimming stripped 0 bases from V and 2 bases from J, with 7 bases between. The CDR3 is made up of 14 amino acids. The CDR3 region has the DNA TGTGCCAGCAGTTTAGCGGGGGGACAAGAGACCCAGTACTTC. This translates into CASSLAGGQETQYF.

This chain links TRBV20-1 with TRBJ1-5; the match to TRBD1 covers 9 bases. V lost 5 bases and J lost 6; bases outside the gene matches: 5. The CDR3 has 13 amino acids. Germline V lookup: CDR1 DFQATT, CDR2 SNEGSKA (reference sequence). This chain's CDR3 is CSAYTGGGQPQHF. As DNA, the CDR3 is TGCAGTGCTTACACAGGGGGCGGTCAGCCCCAGCATTTT.

This clonotype has ten or more counts. V is TRBV29-1 and J is TRBJ1-2, with 9 bases fitting TRBD1. The CDR3 totals 13 residues. Trimming cost V 6 bases and J 2 bases; bases outside gene matches: 4. CDR1 and CDR2 from the germline V gene are SQVTM and ANQGSEA. CDR3 loop: CSVRDRDNYGYTF. The CDR3 DNA follows: TGCAGCGTCCGGGACAGGGACAACTATGGCTACACCTTC. The variable domain in full, completed from reference TRBV29-1 and TRBJ1-2, reads SAVISQKPSRDICQRGTSLTIQCQVDSQVTMMFWYRQQPGQSLTLIATANQGSEATYESGFVIDKFPISRPNLTFSTLTVSNMSPEDSSIYLCSVRDRDNYGYTFGSGTRLTVV.

The J gene is TRBJ2-3, the V gene TRBV7-6, with TRBD2 matching 16 bases. CDR1 and CDR2 from the germline V gene are SGHVS and FNYEAQ. This CDR3 contains 17 residues. The V gene end was trimmed by 4 bases and the J gene end by 4 bases; junction bases not matched to a gene: 5. Written as DNA, the CDR3 is TGTGCCAGCAGCTCGGGACTAGCGGGAGGGCTATCAGATACGCAGTATTTT. Translation gives CASSSGLAGGLSDTQYF.

This clonotype came up many times. This chain joins TRBV6-6 and TRBJ1-1; TRBD1 matches at 9 bases. The V and J ends lost 5 bases and 3 bases, in that order; junction bases with no gene match: 10. CDR1 is MNHNY and CDR2 is SVGAGI in the germline V gene (reference sequence). The CDR3 totals 16 residues. The CDR3 loop is CASSHPPDRGDTEAFF. Here the CDR3 DNA reads TGTGCCAGCAGTCACCCCCCGGACAGGGGCGACACTGAAGCTTTCTTT.

The J gene is TRBJ1-2, the V gene TRBV5-1; 12 positions match TRBD1. The CDR3 is 14 amino acids. V lost 3 bases to trimming and J lost 10 bases; unmatched junction nucleotides: 7. CDR1 is SGHRS and CDR2 is YFSETQ in the germline V gene. This chain's CDR3 is CASSWTGTGGDYTF. The CDR3 coding sequence is TGCGCCAGCAGCTGGACCGGGACAGGGGGCGACTACACCTTC.

The chain carries TRBV7-7 and TRBJ2-7, with D tentatively TRBD2 (5 bases). This CDR3 comprises 19 residues. V lost 4 bases and J lost 1, with 26 bases in between. CDR1 is SSHAT, CDR2 FNYEAQ, per germline (reference sequence). This CDR3 is CASSSNPLPAERRSYEQYV. Written as DNA, the CDR3 is TGTGCCAGCAGCTCTAACCCTCTTCCCGCGGAGAGGAGGTCCTACGAGCAGTACGTC.

The sample holds a few counts of this clonotype. The rearrangement joins TRBV5-1 to TRBJ2-5; D gene uncertain. V shed 1 base and J shed 3 bases, with 19 bases lying between them. In germline, CDR1 is SGHRS, CDR2 YFSETQ. The CDR3 loop spans 17 amino acids. The CDR3 spells CASSLQRNRYHKETQYF. In DNA form, the CDR3 reads TGCGCCAGCAGCTTGCAAAGGAACAGATATCACAAAGAGACCCAGTACTTC.

The chain uses TRBV5-1 and TRBJ1-5; D gene unclear. CDR3 length: 15 residues. Trimming cost V 0 bases and J 0 bases, with 7 bases left between them. CDR1 and CDR2 (germline): SGHRS, YFSETQ. In nucleotides, the CDR3 is TGCGCCAGCAGCTTGGATGGGGATAGCAATCAGCCCCAGCATTTT. It codes for CASSLDGDSNQPQHF.

This clonotype has a handful of counts. This chain joins TRBV3-1 and TRBJ2-1; D may match TRBD1 or TRBD2 (6 bases each). The CDR3 is 15 residues long. The V end lost 0 bases, the J end lost 7 bases, and 13 bases lay between the germline ends. The germline V gene has CDR1 LGHDT and CDR2 YNNKEL (reference sequence). CDR3 region: CASSQDEGEVNEQFF. CDR3 nucleotide sequence: TGTGCCAGCAGCCAAGATGAGGGGGAGGTAAATGAGCAGTTCTTC.

By its share, this clonotype is medium-sized. The chain combines TRBV12-3 or TRBV12-4 with TRBJ2-2, with 8 bases aligning to TRBD1. The CDR3 spans 15 residues. Germline trimming cut 4 bases from V and 7 bases from J; bases unmatched to any gene: 8. The CDR3 region is CASSYTGGDDGELFF. As DNA, the CDR3 is TGTGCCAGCAGTTATACAGGGGGAGATGACGGGGAGCTGTTTTTT.

This clonotype showed up just a few times. The CDR3 sequence: CASSQDKGAGAPYEQYF. The DNA for the CDR3 is TGCGCCAGCAGCCAAGATAAGGGGGCAGGGGCTCCCTACGAGCAGTACTTC. This rearrangement joins TRBV4-1 to TRBJ2-7; 7 positions agree with TRBD1. Trimming took 0 bases from V and 2 from J; bases not matched to a gene: 10. The CDR3 contains 17 residues. The germline gives CDR1 MGHRA, CDR2 YSYEKL.

This clonotype was counted at least ten times. This chain joins TRBV29-1 and TRBJ1-1; D may be TRBD1 (6 bases). The ends were cut back, 6 bases at V and 4 bases at J, with 21 bases in the middle. The germline V gene encodes CDR1 SQVTM and CDR2 ANQGSEA. The CDR3 consists of 15 residues. CDR3 region: CSVGSYRGGGTEAFF. The CDR3, as DNA: TGCAGCGTCGGATCGTATAGGGGGGGGGGCACTGAAGCTTTCTTT.

This clonotype was recorded many times. The V gene is TRBV15, the J gene TRBJ2-1, with 7 bases identical to TRBD2. This CDR3 has 18 residues. Looked up from germline, CDR1 is LNHNV and CDR2 is YYDKDF (reference sequence). J was trimmed by 8 bases and V by 0 bases; bases with no gene match: 16. The CDR3 spells CATSREASGVGGSDEQFF. As DNA, the CDR3 is TGTGCCACCAGCAGAGAGGCTAGCGGCGTTGGGGGGTCGGATGAGCAGTTCTTC.

The chain joins TRBV19 to TRBJ2-4; D is undetermined. The CDR3 covers 15 residues. V dropped 2 bases and J dropped 0 bases, with 8 bases sitting between them. Germline CDR1 and CDR2: LNHDA and SQIVND (reference sequence). The DNA of the CDR3 is TGTGCCAGTAGTATATCAGTACTAGCCAAAAACATTCAGTACTTC. Amino acid sequence: CASSISVLAKNIQYF.

This clonotype was detected many times. CDR3 DNA sequence: TGTGCCAGCAGCCAAGATACCTCGACTAGCGGACAAGAGACCCAGTACTTC. Its translation: CASSQDTSTSGQETQYF. The chain uses TRBV4-2 and TRBJ2-5; 9 positions agree with TRBD2. The junction had 7 bases not matched to a gene; V was cut back by 0 bases and J by 2 bases. The V gene's germline CDR1 is LGHNA and CDR2 YNFKEQ. This CDR3 has 17 residues.

This clonotype is a singleton in its sample. J is TRBJ2-1 and V is TRBV12-3 or TRBV12-4; D uncertain. The germline V and J ends were trimmed by 7 bases and 4 bases, with 8 bases remaining between them. The CDR3 is 12 residues long. The CDR3 is CASKNSYNEQFF. CDR3 in DNA: TGTGCCAGCAAAAACAGTTACAATGAGCAGTTCTTC.

This clonotype appeared many times. V is TRBV20-1 and J is TRBJ1-3; D uncertain. The CDR3 is 16 amino acids. Germline CDR1 DFQATT, CDR2 SNEGSKA (reference sequence). Trimming took 0 bases from V and 0 from J, leaving 12 bases between them. CDR3 in amino acids: CSARDRKSYSGNTIYF. The CDR3 DNA reads as TGCAGTGCTAGAGACCGGAAAAGCTACTCTGGAAACACCATATATTTT.

This clonotype was observed a handful of times. The rearrangement links TRBV7-8 to TRBJ2-1; D tentatively reads TRBD1 or TRBD2 (5 bases each). With 5 bases removed from V and 10 bases from J, the gap between germline ends came to 12 bases. Germline V gives CDR1 SGHVS, CDR2 FQNEAQ. The CDR3 is made up of 12 amino acids. In nucleotides, the CDR3 is TGTGCCAGCAGCGCCCTGAGGGACGAGCAGTTCTTC. Protein sequence: CASSALRDEQFF. The full variable domain, in which reference TRBV7-8 and TRBJ2-1 provide the parts outside the CDR3, is GAGVSQSPRYKVAKRGQDVALRCDPISGHVSLFWYQQALGQGPEFLTYFQNEAQLDKSGLPSDRFFAERPEGSVSTLKIQRTQQEDSAVYLCASSALRDEQFFGPGTRLTVL.

The J gene is TRBJ2-1, the V gene TRBV5-8, with TRBD2 as a possible D gene (6 bases). V lost 4 bases and J lost 3, with 11 bases in between. Germline V gene data show CDR1 as SGHTS and CDR2 as YDEGEE. There are 14 residues in the CDR3. The CDR3 loop is CASSLGLSYNEQFF. The CDR3 DNA sequence: TGTGCCAGCAGCCTGGGACTGAGCTACAATGAGCAGTTCTTC.

This clonotype was picked up a small number of times. Written as DNA, the CDR3 is TGCAGCGTTCTGGACCGCCTAGGAGTTATGGGTGGCTACACCTTC. The encoded protein is CSVLDRLGVMGGYTF. The rearrangement uses TRBV29-1 and TRBJ1-2; D gene unclear. The ends were cut back, 5 bases at V and 7 bases at J, with 23 bases in the middle. CDR1 and CDR2 from the germline V gene are SQVTM and ANQGSEA. The CDR3 consists of 15 residues.

This clonotype was seen more than once but under ten times. The J gene is TRBJ2-1, the V gene TRBV7-9; D gene ambiguous. The V end lost 0 bases, the J end lost 8 bases, and 5 bases lay between the germline ends. The CDR3 contains 12 residues. CDR1 SEHNR and CDR2 FQNEAQ come from the germline V gene (reference sequence). CDR3 protein: CASSLAVYEQFF. In DNA form, the CDR3 reads TGTGCCAGCAGCTTAGCCGTCTATGAGCAGTTCTTC.

In this sample, this clonotype turned up many times. The chain links TRBV7-9 to TRBJ1-5; 7 positions agree with TRBD1. V dropped 4 bases and J dropped 11; count of bases not matched to a gene: 20. There are 17 residues in the CDR3. Germline CDR1 and CDR2: SEHNR and FQNEAQ (reference sequence). The CDR3 protein is CASSSSGGGEGQEAQHF. CDR3 coding DNA: TGTGCCAGCAGCTCGAGTGGGGGGGGCGAAGGACAGGAGGCCCAGCATTTT.

This chain uses TRBV19 with TRBJ2-1; 7 bases map to TRBD2. The CDR3 contains 18 residues. Germline-derived CDR1 and CDR2 are LNHDA and SQIVND (reference sequence). With V trimmed by 3 bases and J by 5 bases, 16 bases remained unmatched. Here the CDR3 DNA reads TGTGCCAGTAGTATGTCCCCGGTGGGTAGCGGGTTCAACAATGAGCAGTTCTTC. This encodes CASSMSPVGSGFNNEQFF.

This clonotype occurred a few times. The chain combines TRBV18 with TRBJ2-1; 10 positions agree with TRBD2. V dropped 2 bases and J dropped 1; count of bases not matched to a gene: 2. CDR3 size: 16 residues. CDR1 KGHSH and CDR2 LQKENI come from the germline V gene. For the CDR3, the DNA is TGTGCCAGCTCACCAGGAGCGGGAGGGTCCTACAATGAGCAGTTCTTC. Translated, it gives CASSPGAGGSYNEQFF.

This clonotype has more than one count but fewer than ten. The V gene is TRBV9, the J gene TRBJ2-2; D gene uncertain. The V gene's germline CDR1 is SGDLS and CDR2 YYNGEE. The CDR3 runs 13 residues. V lost 3 bases and J lost 2, with 5 bases in between. The CDR3 loop is CASSAYNTGELFF. The DNA of the CDR3 is TGTGCCAGCAGCGCCTACAACACCGGGGAGCTGTTTTTT.

This clonotype occurred a few times. This chain joins TRBV6-1 and TRBJ2-1, with unresolved D. V lost 7 bases to trimming and J lost 0 bases, with 10 bases between them. Looked up from germline, CDR1 is MNHNS and CDR2 is SASEGT. The CDR3 spans 14 residues. The CDR3 coding sequence is TGTGCCAGCATCGACGGCAGCTCCTACAATGAGCAGTTCTTC. Its protein is CASIDGSSYNEQFF.